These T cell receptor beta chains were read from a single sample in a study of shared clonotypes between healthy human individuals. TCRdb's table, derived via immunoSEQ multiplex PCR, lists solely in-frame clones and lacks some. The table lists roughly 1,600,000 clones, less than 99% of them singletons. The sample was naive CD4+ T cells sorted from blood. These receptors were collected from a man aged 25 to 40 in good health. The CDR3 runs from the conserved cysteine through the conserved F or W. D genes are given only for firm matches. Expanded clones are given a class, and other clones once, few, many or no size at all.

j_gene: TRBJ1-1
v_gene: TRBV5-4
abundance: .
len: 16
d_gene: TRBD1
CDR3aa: CASSFRTGGGNTEAFF
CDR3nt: TGTGCCAGCAGCTTTAGGACAGGGGGCGGGAACACTGAAGCTTTCTTT

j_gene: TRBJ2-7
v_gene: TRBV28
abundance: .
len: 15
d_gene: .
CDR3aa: CASSFPLKKEYEQYF
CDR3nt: TGTGCCAGCAGTTTCCCGCTGAAGAAGGAGTACGAGCAGTACTTC

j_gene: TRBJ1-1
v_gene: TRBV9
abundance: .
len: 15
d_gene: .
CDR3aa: CASSVAPEVAAEAFF
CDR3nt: TGTGCCAGCAGCGTAGCTCCAGAAGTGGCCGCTGAAGCTTTCTTT

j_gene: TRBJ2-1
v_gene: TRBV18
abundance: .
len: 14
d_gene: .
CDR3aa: CASSPPTSYNEQFF
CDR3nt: TGTGCCAGCTCACCACCGACTTCTTACAATGAGCAGTTCTTC

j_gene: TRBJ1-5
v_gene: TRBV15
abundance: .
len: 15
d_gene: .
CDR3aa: CATSRDGDISQPQHF
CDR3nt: TGTGCCACCAGCAGAGACGGGGACATAAGTCAGCCCCAGCATTTT

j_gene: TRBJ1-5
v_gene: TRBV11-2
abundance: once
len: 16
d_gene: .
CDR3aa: CASSPDSEAGVTPQHF
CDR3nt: TGTGCCAGCAGCCCGGACAGTGAGGCAGGGGTGACGCCCCAGCATTTT

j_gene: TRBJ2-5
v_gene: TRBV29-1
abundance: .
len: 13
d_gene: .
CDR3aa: CSVKARARETQYF
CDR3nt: TGCAGCGTGAAGGCGAGAGCCCGCGAGACCCAGTACTTC

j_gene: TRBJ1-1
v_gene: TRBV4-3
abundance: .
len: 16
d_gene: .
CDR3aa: CASSQGRGKVNTEAFF
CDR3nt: TGCGCCAGCAGCCAAGGCAGGGGTAAGGTGAACACTGAAGCTTTCTTT

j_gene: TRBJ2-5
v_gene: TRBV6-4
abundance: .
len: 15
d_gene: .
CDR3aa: CASPGSEPYQETQYF
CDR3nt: TGTGCCAGCCCCGGGTCTGAGCCGTATCAAGAGACCCAGTACTTC

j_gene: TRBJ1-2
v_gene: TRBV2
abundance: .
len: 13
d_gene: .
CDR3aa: CASSVTAYGGYTF
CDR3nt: TGTGCCAGCAGTGTAACCGCCTACGGTGGCTACACCTTC

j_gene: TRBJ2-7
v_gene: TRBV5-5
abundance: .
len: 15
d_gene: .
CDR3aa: CASSLAGERAYEQYF
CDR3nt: TGTGCCAGCAGCTTGGCCGGGGAGCGGGCCTACGAGCAGTACTTC

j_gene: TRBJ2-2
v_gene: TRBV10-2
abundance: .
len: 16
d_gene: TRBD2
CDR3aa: CASSDLAGSGSGELFF
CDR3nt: TGCGCCAGCAGTGATCTAGCGGGGAGCGGATCCGGGGAGCTGTTTTTT

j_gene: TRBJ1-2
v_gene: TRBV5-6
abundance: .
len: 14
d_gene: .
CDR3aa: CASSLGRDALGYTF
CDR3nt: TGTGCCAGCAGCTTGGGCCGGGACGCATTGGGCTACACCTTC

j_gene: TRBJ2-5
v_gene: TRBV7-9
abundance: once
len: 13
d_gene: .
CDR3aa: CASSLVVQETQYF
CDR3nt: TGTGCCAGCAGCTTAGTCGTCCAAGAGACCCAGTACTTC

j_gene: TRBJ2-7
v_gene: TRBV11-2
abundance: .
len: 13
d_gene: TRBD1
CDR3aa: CASRTGTGYEQYF
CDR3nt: TGTGCCAGCAGAACCGGGACAGGCTACGAGCAGTACTTC

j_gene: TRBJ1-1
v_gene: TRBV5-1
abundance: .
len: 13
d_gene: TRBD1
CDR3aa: CASSLSGGTEAFF
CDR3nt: TGCGCCAGCAGCTTGTCAGGGGGCACTGAAGCTTTCTTT

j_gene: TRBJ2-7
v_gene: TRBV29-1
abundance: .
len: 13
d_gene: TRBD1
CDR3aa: CSVSRGSPYEQYF
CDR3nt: TGCAGCGTTTCCAGGGGGTCCCCCTACGAGCAGTACTTC

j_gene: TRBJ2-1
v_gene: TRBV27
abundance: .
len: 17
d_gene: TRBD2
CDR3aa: CASSPIADPGLAGGGFF
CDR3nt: TGTGCCAGCAGTCCCATCGCCGATCCGGGACTAGCGGGAGGCGGGTTCTTC

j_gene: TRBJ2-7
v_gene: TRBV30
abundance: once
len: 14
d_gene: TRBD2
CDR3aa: CAWAPGLATSEQYF
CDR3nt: TGTGCCTGGGCCCCGGGACTAGCTACGTCCGAGCAGTACTTC

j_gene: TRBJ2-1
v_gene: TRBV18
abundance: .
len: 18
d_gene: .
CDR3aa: CASSPLWFAGQTDNEQFF
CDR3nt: TGTGCCAGCTCACCATTATGGTTCGCGGGACAGACAGACAATGAGCAGTTCTTC

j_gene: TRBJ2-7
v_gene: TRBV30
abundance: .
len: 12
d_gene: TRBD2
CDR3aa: CAWTSGSYEQYF
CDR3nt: TGTGCCTGGACTAGCGGCTCCTACGAGCAGTACTTC

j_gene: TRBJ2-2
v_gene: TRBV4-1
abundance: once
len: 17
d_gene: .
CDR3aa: CASSQGLDGANTGELFF
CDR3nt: TGCGCCAGCAGCCAAGGGCTAGACGGGGCGAACACCGGGGAGCTGTTTTTT

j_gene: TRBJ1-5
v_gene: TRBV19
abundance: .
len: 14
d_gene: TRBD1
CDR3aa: CASRKTGGDQPQHF
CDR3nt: TGTGCCAGCCGAAAGACAGGGGGCGATCAGCCCCAGCATTTT

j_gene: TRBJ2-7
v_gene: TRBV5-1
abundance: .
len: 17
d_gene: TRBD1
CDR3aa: CASSSDRGGSSTYEQYF
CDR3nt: TGCGCCAGCAGCTCGGACAGGGGGGGTTCATCAACCTACGAGCAGTACTTC

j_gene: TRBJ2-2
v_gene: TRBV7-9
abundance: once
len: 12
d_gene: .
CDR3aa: CASMDYRGELFF
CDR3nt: TGTGCCAGCATGGATTATAGGGGGGAGCTGTTTTTT

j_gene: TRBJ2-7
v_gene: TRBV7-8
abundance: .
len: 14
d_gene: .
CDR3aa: CASSPRGPSYEQYF
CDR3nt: TGTGCCAGCAGCCCACGGGGGCCCTCCTACGAGCAGTACTTC

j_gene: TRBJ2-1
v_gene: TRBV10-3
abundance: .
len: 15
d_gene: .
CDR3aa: CAIRSGAHLYNEQFF
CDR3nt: TGTGCCATCAGATCAGGGGCCCATCTCTACAATGAGCAGTTCTTC

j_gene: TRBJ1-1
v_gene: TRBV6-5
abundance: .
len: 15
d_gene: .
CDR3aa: CASTPGGQGNTEAFF
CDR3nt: TGTGCCAGCACCCCCGGGGGGCAAGGGAACACTGAAGCTTTCTTT

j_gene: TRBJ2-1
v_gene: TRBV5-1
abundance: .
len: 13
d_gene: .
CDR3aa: CASSLGFSDEQFF
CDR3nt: TGCGCCAGCAGCTTAGGCTTTTCGGATGAGCAGTTCTTC

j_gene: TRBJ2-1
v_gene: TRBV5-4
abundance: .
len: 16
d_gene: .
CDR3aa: CASSSPGVSSYNEQFF
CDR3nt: TGTGCCAGCAGCTCCCCGGGGGTAAGCTCCTACAATGAGCAGTTCTTC

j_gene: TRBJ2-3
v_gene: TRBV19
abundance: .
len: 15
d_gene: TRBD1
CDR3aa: CASSPTGAFTDTQYF
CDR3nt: TGTGCCAGTAGCCCGACAGGGGCTTTCACAGATACGCAGTATTTT

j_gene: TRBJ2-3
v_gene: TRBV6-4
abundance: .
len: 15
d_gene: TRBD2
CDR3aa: CASSALAGYSDTQYF
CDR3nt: TGTGCCAGCAGTGCACTAGCGGGATATTCGGATACGCAGTATTTT

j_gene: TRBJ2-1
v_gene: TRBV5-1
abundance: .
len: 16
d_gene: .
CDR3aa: CASSLGVYRSYNEQFF
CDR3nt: TGCGCCAGCAGCTTGGGAGTCTACCGTTCCTACAATGAGCAGTTCTTC

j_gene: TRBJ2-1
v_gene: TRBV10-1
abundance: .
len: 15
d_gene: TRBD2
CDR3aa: CASSVFSGSYNEQFF
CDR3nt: TGCGCCAGCAGTGTTTTTAGCGGGTCCTACAATGAGCAGTTCTTC

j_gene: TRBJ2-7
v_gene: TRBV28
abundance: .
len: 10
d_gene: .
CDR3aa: CASRGNEQYF
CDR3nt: TGTGCCAGCAGGGGAAACGAGCAGTACTTC

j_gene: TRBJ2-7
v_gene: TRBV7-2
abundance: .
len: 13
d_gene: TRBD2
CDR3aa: CASSLKAGDEQYF
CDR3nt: TGTGCCAGCAGCTTAAAGGCGGGGGACGAGCAGTACTTC

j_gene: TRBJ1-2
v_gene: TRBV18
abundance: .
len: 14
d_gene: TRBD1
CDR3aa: CASSPGGVVYGYTF
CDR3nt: TGTGCCAGCTCTCCAGGGGGCGTTGTCTATGGCTACACCTTC

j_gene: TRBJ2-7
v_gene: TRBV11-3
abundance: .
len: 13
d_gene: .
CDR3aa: CASSLGADYEQYF
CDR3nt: TGTGCCAGCAGCTTAGGCGCGGACTACGAGCAGTACTTC

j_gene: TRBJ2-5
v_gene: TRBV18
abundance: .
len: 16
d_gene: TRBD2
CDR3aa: CASSPLAGGRLKTQYF
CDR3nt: TGTGCCAGCTCACCACTGGCGGGAGGGCGATTGAAGACCCAGTACTTC

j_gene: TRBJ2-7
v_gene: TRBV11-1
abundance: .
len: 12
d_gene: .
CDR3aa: CASSPQGYEQYF
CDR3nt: TGTGCCAGCAGCCCCCAGGGTTACGAGCAGTACTTC

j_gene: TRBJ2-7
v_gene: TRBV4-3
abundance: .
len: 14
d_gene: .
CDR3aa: CASSQEGRGYEQYF
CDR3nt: TGCGCCAGCAGCCAAGAGGGACGGGGATACGAGCAGTACTTC

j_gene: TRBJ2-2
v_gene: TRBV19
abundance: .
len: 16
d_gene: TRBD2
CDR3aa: CASSRKREASVGELFF
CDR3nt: TGTGCCAGTAGTAGAAAGCGGGAGGCCTCGGTTGGGGAGCTGTTTTTT

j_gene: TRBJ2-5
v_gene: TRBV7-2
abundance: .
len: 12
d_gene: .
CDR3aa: CASSLVLETQYF
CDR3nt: TGTGCCAGCAGCTTAGTATTAGAGACCCAGTACTTC

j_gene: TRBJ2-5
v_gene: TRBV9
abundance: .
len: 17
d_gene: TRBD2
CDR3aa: CASSVAPGLGSQETQYF
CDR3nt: TGTGCCAGCAGCGTAGCTCCGGGACTAGGGTCCCAAGAGACCCAGTACTTC

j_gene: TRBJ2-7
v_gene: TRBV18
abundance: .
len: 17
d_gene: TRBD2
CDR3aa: CASSPPPGTSGKMEQYF
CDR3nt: TGTGCCAGCTCACCACCCCCCGGGACTAGCGGGAAGATGGAGCAGTACTTC

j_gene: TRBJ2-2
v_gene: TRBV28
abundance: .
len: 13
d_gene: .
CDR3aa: CASAGANTGELFF
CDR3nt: TGTGCCAGTGCAGGGGCCAACACCGGGGAGCTGTTTTTT

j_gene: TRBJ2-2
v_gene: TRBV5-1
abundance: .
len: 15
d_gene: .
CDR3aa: CASSLVAGVTGELFF
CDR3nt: TGCGCCAGCAGCTTGGTAGCTGGGGTCACCGGGGAGCTGTTTTTT

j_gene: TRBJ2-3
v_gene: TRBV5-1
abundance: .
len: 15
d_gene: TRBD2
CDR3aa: CASSSFGGGTDTQYF
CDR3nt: TGCGCCAGCAGCTCCTTCGGGGGGGGCACAGATACGCAGTATTTT

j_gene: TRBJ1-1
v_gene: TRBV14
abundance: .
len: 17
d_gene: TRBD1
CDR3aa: CASSRLLADRRSTEAFF
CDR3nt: TGTGCCAGCAGCCGGCTCTTAGCGGACAGGCGGAGCACTGAAGCTTTCTTT

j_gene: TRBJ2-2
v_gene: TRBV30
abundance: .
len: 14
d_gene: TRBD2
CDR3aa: CAWTVLASTGELFF
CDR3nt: TGTGCTTGGACTGTACTAGCGAGCACCGGGGAGCTGTTTTTT

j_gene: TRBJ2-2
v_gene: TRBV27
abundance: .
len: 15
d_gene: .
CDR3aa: CASSSWTGNTGELFF
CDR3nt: TGTGCCAGCAGTTCTTGGACCGGTAACACCGGGGAGCTGTTTTTT

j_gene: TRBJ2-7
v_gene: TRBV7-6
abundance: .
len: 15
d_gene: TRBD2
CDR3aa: CASSSGLAGTYEQYF
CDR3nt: TGTGCCAGCAGCTCCGGACTAGCTGGTACCTACGAGCAGTACTTC

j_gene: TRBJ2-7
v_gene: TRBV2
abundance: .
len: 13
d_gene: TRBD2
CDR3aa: CASEGLGTYEQYF
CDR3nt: TGTGCCAGCGAGGGACTAGGGACATACGAGCAGTACTTC

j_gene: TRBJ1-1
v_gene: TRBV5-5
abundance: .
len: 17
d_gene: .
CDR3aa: CASSLAWGRVDLPEAFF
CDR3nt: TGTGCCAGCAGCTTGGCGTGGGGCAGGGTAGATCTTCCTGAAGCTTTCTTT

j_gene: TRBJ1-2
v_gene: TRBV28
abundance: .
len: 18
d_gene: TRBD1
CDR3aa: CASSSYGDGTGKKGGYTF
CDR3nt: TGTGCCAGCAGTTCATATGGTGACGGGACAGGCAAAAAGGGTGGCTACACCTTC

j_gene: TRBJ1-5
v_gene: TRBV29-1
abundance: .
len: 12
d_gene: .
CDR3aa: CSAAGVGQPQHF
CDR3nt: TGCAGCGCAGCAGGGGTGGGGCAGCCCCAGCATTTT

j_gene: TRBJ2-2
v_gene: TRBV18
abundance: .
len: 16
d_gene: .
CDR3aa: CASSPLAQINTGELFF
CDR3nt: TGTGCCAGCTCGCCCTTGGCACAGATTAACACCGGGGAGCTGTTTTTT

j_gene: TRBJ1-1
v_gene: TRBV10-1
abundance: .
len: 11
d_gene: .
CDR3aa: CASSEGGEAFF
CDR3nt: TGCGCCAGCAGTGAGGGAGGGGAAGCTTTCTTT